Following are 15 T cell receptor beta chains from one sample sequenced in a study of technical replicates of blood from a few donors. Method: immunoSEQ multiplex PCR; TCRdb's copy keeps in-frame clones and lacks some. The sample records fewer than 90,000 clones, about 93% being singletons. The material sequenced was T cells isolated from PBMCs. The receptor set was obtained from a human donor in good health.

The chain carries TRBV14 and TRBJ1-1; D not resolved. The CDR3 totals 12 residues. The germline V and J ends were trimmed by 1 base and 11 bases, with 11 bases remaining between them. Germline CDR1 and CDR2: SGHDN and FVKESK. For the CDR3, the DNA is TGTGCCAGCAGCCAAGTTCTCGGGAGGGCTTTCTTT. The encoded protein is CASSQVLGRAFF.

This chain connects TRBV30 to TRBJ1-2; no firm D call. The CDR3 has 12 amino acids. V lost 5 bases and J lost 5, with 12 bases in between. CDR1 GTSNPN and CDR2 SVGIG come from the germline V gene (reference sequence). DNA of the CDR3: TGTGCCTGGGATGCCCGGAGGTATGGCTACACCTTC. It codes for CAWDARRYGYTF. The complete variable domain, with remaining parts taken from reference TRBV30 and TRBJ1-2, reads SQTIHQWPATLVQPVGSPLSLECTVEGTSNPNLYWYRQAAGRGLQLLFYSVGIGQISSEVPQNLSASRPQDRQFILSSKKLLLSDSGFYLCAWDARRYGYTFGSGTRLTVV.

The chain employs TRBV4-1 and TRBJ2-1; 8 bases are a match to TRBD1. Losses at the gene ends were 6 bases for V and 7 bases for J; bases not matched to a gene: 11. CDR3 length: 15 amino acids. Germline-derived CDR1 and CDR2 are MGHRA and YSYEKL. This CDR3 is CASRPPGTGGNEQFF. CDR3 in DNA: TGCGCCAGCAGACCACCCGGGACAGGTGGAAATGAGCAGTTCTTC.

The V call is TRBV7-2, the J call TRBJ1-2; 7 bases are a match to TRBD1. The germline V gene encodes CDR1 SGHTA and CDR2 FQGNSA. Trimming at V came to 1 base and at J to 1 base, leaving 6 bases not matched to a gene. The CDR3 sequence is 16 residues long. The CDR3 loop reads CASSLGDSFFNYGYTF. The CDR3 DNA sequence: TGTGCCAGCAGCTTAGGGGACAGCTTCTTTAACTATGGCTACACCTTC. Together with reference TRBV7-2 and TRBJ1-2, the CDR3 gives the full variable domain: GAGVSQSPSNKVTEKGKDVELRCDPISGHTALYWYRQSLGQGLEFLIYFQGNSAPDKSGLPSDRFSAERTGGSVSTLTIQRTQQEDSAVYLCASSLGDSFFNYGYTFGSGTRLTVV.

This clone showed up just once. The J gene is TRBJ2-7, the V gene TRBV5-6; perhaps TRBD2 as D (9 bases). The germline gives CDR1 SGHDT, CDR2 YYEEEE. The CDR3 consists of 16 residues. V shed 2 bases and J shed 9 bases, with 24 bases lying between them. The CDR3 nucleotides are TGTGCCAGCAGCTTCCTGAATAGGCTAGCGGGGACAGGGCAGTACTTC. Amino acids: CASSFLNRLAGTGQYF.

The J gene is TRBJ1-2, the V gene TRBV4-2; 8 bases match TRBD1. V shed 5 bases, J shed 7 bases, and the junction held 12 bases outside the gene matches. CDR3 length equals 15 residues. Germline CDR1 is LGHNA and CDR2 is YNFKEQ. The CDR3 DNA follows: TGTGCCAGCAGCACCCGGACAGGGCCCTATGTTGGCTACACCTTC. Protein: CASSTRTGPYVGYTF.

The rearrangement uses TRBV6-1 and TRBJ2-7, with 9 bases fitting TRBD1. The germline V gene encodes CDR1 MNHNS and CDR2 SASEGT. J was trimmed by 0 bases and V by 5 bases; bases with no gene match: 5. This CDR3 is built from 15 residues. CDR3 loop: CASSPGTGSSYEQYF. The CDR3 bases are TGTGCCAGCAGTCCTGGGACAGGGAGCTCCTACGAGCAGTACTTC.

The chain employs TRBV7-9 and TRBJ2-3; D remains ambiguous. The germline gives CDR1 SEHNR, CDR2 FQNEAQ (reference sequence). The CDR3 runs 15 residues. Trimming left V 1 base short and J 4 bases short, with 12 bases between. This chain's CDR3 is CASSLGLRNADTQYF. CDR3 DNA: TGTGCCAGCAGCTTAGGCCTCAGGAACGCAGATACGCAGTATTTT. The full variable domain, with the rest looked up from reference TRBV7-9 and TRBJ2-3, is DTGVSQNPRHKITKRGQNVTFRCDPISEHNRLYWYRQTLGQGPEFLTYFQNEAQLEKSRLLSDRFSAERPKGSFSTLEIQRTEQGDSAMYLCASSLGLRNADTQYFGPGTRLTVL.

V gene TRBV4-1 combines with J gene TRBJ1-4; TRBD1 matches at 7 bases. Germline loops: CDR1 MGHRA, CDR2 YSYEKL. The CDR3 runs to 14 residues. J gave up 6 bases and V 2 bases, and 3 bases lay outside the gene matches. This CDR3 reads CASSQTGVDEKLFF. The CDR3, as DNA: TGCGCCAGCAGCCAAACAGGGGTGGATGAAAAACTGTTTTTT.

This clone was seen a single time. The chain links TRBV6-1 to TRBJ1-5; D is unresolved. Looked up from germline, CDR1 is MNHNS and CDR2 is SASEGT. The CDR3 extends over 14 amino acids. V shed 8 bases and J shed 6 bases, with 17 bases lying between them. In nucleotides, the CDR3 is TGTGCCAGCTCTGAAAACCCATCGGGTCAGCCCCAGCATTTT. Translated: CASSENPSGQPQHF.

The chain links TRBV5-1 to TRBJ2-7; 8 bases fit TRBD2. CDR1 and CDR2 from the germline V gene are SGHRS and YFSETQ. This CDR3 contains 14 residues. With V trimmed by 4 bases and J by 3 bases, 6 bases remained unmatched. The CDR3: CASSPGGVSYEQYF. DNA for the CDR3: TGCGCCAGCAGCCCCGGGGGGGTAAGCTACGAGCAGTACTTC.

CDR3 DNA: TGCGCCAGCAGCCATATGGGACAGCATAATTCACCCCTCCACTTT. Translating gives CASSHMGQHNSPLHF. The rearrangement uses TRBV4-1 and TRBJ1-6; 7 bases align to TRBD1. Germline V lookup: CDR1 MGHRA, CDR2 YSYEKL. The CDR3 is made up of 15 amino acids. The V and J ends lost 3 bases and 5 bases, in that order; junction bases with no gene match: 4.

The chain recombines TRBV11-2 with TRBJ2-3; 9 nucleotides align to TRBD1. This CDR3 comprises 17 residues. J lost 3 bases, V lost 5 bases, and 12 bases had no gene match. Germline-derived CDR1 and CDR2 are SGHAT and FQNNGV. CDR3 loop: CASSTLQGALVTDTQYF. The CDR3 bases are TGTGCCAGCAGCACATTACAGGGGGCGCTTGTGACAGATACGCAGTATTTT.

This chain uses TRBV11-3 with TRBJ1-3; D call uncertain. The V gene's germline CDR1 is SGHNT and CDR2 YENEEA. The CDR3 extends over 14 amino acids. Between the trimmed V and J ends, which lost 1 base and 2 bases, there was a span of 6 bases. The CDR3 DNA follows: TGTGCCAGCAGCTTAGCGGTAGCTGGAAACACCATATATTTT. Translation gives CASSLAVAGNTIYF.

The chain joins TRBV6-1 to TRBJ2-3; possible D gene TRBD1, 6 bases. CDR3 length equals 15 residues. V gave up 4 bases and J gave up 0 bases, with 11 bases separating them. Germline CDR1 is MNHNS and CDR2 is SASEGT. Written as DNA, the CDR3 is TGTGCCAGCAGTGTCTGGGGGCCTAGCACAGATACGCAGTATTTT. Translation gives CASSVWGPSTDTQYF.